This T cell receptor (beta chain) was obtained from a study of blood T cells in healthy people across ages. Overall study results and limits: Donor CMV status was unknown, possibly confounding expanded clonotype changes.

This CDR3 has 14 residues. V shed 0 bases and J shed 7 bases, with 10 bases lying between them. Germline assignment: CDR1 SEHNR and CDR2 FQNEAQ (reference sequence). Combining a sample-barcoded 5' primer with a J-beta primer mix, a second PCR ran for roughly 7 to 12 cycles. Carrying 12 random nucleotides, a template-switch adaptor labeled each individual cDNA molecule. Each sample provided no less than 2.5 million CDR3-containing paired-end reads. TCRdb ran MiXCR on the 5' RACE reads and lists one entry per CDR3 protein. The sample comprises almost 1 million distinct CDR3 sequences, roughly 51% of which are singletons, and about 21% rests with the top ten. Total RNA, at least 5.5 micrograms per sample, came from PBMCs. This clonotype occurred a few times. Its target is not known.

The sequence derives from a woman in her sixties in good health. The chain is built from TRBV7-9 and TRBJ2-1; D is unresolved. The sequencing input was blood. The CDR3 reads CASSLAGTPNEQFF. CDR3 coding DNA: TGTGCCAGCAGCTTAGCCGGAACCCCTAATGAGCAGTTCTTC. Full variable domain (missing parts from reference TRBV7-9 and TRBJ2-1): DTGVSQNPRHKITKRGQNVTFRCDPISEHNRLYWYRQTLGQGPEFLTYFQNEAQLEKSRLLSDRFSAERPKGSFSTLEIQRTEQGDSAMYLCASSLAGTPNEQFFGPGTRLTVL.